The clone carrying this T cell receptor (beta chain) was picked up a small number of times. Its target is unknown. Germline assignment: CDR1 SEHNR and CDR2 FQNEAQ (reference sequence). CDR3 length: 13 residues. Trimming at V came to 5 bases and at J to 1 base, leaving 1 base not matched to a gene. TCRdb recomputed calls from the 5' RACE reads with MiXCR, one row per CDR3 protein. Of around 480,000 distinct CDR3 sequences in the sample, roughly 13% were seen once. The data derive from a study of identical twins. Findings of the study overall: Whereas memory repertoires showed no such difference, abundant cord blood beta clonotypes carried fewer insertions.

This same sample was also part of a study on yellow fever vaccine responses in identical twins. That work states: The authors reported partly convergent, partly personalized vaccine responses in identical twins.

Material for sequencing was CD4+ T cells sorted from blood. V is TRBV7-9 and J is TRBJ1-1; 7 bases align to TRBD1. The sequence derives from a woman in her late teens or twenties in good health. The CDR3 DNA is TGTGCCAGCAGCGGACAGGAGAACACTGAAGCTTTCTTT. Its translation is CASSGQENTEAFF.